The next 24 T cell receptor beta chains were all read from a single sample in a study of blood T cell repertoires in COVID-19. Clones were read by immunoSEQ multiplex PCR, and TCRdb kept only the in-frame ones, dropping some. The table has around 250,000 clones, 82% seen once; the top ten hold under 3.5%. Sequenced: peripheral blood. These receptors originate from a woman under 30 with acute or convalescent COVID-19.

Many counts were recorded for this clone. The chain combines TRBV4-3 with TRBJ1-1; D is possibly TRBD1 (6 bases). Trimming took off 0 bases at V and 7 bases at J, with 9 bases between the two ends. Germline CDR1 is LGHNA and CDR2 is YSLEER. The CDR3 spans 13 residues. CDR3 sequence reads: CASSQDSRGEAFF. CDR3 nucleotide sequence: TGCGCCAGCAGCCAAGACTCCAGGGGTGAAGCTTTCTTT.

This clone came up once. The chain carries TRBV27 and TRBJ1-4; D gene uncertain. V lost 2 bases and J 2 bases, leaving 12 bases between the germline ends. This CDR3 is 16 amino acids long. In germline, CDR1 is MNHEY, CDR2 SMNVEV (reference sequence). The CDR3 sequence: CASSLGSGFTNEKLFF. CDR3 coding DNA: TGTGCCAGCAGTTTAGGATCGGGGTTTACTAATGAAAAACTGTTTTTT.

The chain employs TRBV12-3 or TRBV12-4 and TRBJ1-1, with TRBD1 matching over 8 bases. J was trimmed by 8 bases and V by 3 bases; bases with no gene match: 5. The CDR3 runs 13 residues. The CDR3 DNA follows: TGTGCCAGCAGTTTGTCTCGGGACAGGGAAGCTTTCTTT. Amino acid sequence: CASSLSRDREAFF.

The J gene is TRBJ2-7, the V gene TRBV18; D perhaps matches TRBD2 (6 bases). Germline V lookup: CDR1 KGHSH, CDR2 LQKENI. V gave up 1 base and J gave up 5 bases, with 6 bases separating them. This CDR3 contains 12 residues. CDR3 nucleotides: TGTGCCAGCTCACCACAGCGGGACGAGCAGTACTTC. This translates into CASSPQRDEQYF. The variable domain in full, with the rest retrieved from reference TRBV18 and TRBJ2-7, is NAGVMQNPRHLVRRRGQEARLRCSPMKGHSHVYWYRQLPEEGLKFMVYLQKENIIDESGMPKERFSAEFPKEGPSILRIQQVVRGDSAAYFCASSPQRDEQYFGPGTRLTVT.

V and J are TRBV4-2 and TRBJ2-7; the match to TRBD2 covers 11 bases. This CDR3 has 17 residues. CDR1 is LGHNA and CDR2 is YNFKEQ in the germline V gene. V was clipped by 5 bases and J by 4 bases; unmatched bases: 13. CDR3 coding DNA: TGTGCCAGCAGCAAGAAGATTGGGACTAGCGGCTATTACGAGCAGTACTTC. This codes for CASSKKIGTSGYYEQYF.

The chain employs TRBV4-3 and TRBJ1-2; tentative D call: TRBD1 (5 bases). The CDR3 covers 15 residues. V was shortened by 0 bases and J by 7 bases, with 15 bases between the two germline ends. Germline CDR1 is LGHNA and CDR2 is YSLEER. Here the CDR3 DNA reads TGCGCCAGCAGCCAAGATCTGGCAGGGAATACTGGCTACACCTTC. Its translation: CASSQDLAGNTGYTF.

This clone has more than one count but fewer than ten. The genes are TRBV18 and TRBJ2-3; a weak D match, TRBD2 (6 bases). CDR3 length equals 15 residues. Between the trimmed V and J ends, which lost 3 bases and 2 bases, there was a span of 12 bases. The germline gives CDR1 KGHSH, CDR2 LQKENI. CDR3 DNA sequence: TGTGCCAGCTCACCCTCCGCGGGACTCACAGATACGCAGTATTTT. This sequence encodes CASSPSAGLTDTQYF.

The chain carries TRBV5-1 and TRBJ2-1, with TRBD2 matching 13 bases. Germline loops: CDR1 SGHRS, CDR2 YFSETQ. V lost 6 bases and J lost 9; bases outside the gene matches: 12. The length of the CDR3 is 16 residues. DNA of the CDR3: TGCGCCAGCACATCCACCGGGACTAGCGGGAAGCTTGAGCAGTTCTTC. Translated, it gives CASTSTGTSGKLEQFF.

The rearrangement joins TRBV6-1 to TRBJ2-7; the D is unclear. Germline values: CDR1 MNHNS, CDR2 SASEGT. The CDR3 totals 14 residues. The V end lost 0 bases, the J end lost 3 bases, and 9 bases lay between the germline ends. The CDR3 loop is CASSEALLGYEQYF. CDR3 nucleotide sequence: TGTGCCAGCAGTGAAGCGCTTCTAGGCTACGAGCAGTACTTC.

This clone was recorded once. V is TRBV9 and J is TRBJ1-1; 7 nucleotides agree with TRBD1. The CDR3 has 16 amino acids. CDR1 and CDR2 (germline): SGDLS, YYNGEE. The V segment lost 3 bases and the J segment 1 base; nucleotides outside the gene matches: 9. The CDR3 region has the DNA TGTGCCAGCAGCGGAAGACAGGGCGTCGGGAACACTGAAGCTTTCTTT. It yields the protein CASSGRQGVGNTEAFF.

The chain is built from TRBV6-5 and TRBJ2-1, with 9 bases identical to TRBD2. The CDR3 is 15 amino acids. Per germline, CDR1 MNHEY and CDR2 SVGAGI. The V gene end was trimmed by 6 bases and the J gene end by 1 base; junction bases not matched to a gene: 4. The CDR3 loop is CASSRTSGSYNEQFF. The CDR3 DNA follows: TGTGCCAGCAGCCGAACTAGCGGGTCCTACAATGAGCAGTTCTTC.

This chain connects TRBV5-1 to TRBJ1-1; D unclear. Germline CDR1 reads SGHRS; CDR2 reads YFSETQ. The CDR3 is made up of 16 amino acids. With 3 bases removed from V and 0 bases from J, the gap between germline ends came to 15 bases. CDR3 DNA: TGCGCCAGCAGCTCCATAAACACAGATATGAACACTGAAGCTTTCTTT. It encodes CASSSINTDMNTEAFF.

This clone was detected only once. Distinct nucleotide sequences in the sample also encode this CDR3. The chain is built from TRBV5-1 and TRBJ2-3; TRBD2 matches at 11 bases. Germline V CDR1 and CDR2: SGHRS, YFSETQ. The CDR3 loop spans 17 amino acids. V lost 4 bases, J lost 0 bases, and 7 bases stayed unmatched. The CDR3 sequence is CASSLGLAGGSTDTQYF. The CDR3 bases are TGCGCCAGCAGCCTAGGCCTAGCGGGAGGTAGCACAGATACGCAGTATTTT.

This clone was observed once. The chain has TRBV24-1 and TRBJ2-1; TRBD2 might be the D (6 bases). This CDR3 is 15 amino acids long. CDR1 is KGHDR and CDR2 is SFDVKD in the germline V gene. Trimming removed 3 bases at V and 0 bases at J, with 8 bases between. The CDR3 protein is CATSDIGGSYNEQFF. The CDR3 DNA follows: TGTGCCACCAGTGATATCGGGGGCTCCTACAATGAGCAGTTCTTC.

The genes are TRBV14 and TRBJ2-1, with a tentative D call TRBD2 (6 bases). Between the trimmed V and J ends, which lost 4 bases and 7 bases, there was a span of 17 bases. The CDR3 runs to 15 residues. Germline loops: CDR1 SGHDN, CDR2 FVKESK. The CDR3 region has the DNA TGTGCCAGCAGCCCAGTCGGAGGGATCTGGAATGAGCAGTTCTTC. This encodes CASSPVGGIWNEQFF.

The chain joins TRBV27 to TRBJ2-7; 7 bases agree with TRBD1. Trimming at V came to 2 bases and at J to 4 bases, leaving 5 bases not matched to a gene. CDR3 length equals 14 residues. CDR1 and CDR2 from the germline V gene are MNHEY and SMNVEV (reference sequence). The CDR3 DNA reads TGTGCCAGCAGTTTACCAGACAGGGCGTACGAGCAGTACTTC. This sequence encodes CASSLPDRAYEQYF.

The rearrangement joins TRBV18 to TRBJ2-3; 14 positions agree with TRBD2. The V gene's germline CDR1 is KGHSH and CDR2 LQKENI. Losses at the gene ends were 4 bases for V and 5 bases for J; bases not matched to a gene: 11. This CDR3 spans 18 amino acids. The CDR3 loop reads CASSRWAGTSGGGDTQYF. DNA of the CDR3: TGTGCCAGCTCACGATGGGCCGGGACTAGCGGGGGAGGAGATACGCAGTATTTT. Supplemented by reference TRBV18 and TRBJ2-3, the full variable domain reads NAGVMQNPRHLVRRRGQEARLRCSPMKGHSHVYWYRQLPEEGLKFMVYLQKENIIDESGMPKERFSAEFPKEGPSILRIQQVVRGDSAAYFCASSRWAGTSGGGDTQYFGPGTRLTVL.

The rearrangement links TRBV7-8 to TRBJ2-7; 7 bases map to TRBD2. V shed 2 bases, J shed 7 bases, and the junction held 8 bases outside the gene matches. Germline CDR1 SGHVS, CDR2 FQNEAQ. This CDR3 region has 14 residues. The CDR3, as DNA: TGTGCCAGCAGCTTAAGGGCGGGAGCGGGGGAGCAGTACTTC. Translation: CASSLRAGAGEQYF.

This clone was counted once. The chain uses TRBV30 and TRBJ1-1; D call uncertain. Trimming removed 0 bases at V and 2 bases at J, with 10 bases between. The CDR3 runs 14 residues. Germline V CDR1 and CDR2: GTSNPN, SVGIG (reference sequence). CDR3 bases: TGTGCCTGGAGTGTACTAGCGGCTAACACTGAAGCTTTCTTT. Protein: CAWSVLAANTEAFF.

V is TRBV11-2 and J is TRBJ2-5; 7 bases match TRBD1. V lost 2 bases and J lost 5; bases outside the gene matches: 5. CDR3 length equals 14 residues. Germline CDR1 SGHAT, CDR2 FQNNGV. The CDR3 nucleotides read TGTGCCAGCAGCTTAAGACAGGGCACCGAGACCCAGTACTTC. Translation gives CASSLRQGTETQYF. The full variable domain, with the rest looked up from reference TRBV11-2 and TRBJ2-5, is EAGVAQSPRYKIIEKRQSVAFWCNPISGHATLYWYQQILGQGPKLLIQFQNNGVVDDSQLPKDRFSAERLKGVDSTLKIQPAKLEDSAVYLCASSLRQGTETQYFGPGTRLLVL.

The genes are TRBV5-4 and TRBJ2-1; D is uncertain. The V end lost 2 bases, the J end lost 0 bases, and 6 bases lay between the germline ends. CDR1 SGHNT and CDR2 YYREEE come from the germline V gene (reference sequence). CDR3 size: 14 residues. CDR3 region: CASSFYSSYNEQFF. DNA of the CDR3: TGTGCCAGCAGCTTTTACAGCTCCTACAATGAGCAGTTCTTC.

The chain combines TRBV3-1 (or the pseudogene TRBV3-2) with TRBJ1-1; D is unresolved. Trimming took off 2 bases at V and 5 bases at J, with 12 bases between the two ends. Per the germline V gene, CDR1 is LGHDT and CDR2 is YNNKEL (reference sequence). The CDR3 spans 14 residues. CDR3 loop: CASSQTGSGTEAFF. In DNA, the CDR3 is TGTGCCAGCAGCCAAACGGGGAGTGGAACTGAAGCTTTCTTT.

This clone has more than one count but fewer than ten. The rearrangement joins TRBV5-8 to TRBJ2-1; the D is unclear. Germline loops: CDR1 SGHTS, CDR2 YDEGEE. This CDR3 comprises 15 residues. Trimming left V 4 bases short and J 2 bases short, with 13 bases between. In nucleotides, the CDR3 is TGTGCCAGCAGCCGACTCCGCCGAGCCTACAATGAGCAGTTCTTC. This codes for CASSRLRRAYNEQFF.

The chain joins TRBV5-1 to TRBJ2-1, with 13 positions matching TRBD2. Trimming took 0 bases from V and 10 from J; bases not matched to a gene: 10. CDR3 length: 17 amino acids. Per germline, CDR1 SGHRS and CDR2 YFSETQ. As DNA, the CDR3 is TGCGCCAGCAGCTTGGCTAGGACTAGCGGGAGTTATTACGAGCAGTTCTTC. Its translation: CASSLARTSGSYYEQFF. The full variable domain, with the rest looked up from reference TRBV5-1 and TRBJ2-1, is KAGVTQTPRYLIKTRGQQVTLSCSPISGHRSVSWYQQTPGQGLQFLFEYFSETQRNKGNFPGRFSGRQFSNSRSEMNVSTLELGDSALYLCASSLARTSGSYYEQFFGPGTRLTVL.